Listed here are 2 T cell receptor beta chains from one sample, sequenced in a study of blood T cell repertoires in COVID-19. Clones were sequenced by immunoSEQ multiplex PCR, and TCRdb holds only the in-frame ones, with some missing. The sample contains 140,000 or so clones, roughly 80% of which appear only once. The source material was peripheral blood. The receptor source for this set is a middle-aged man with active or convalescent COVID-19.

This clone was detected only a few times. This sequence joins TRBV25-1 and TRBJ2-7; D might be TRBD2 (7 bases). Trimming removed 4 bases at V and 5 bases at J, with 24 bases between. The CDR3 sequence is 17 residues long. Germline lookup yields CDR1 MGHDK and CDR2 SYGVNS. CDR3 nucleotides: TGTGCCAGCAGTGTCGAAAGAGGGGGGGGCGCGTTCCACGAGCAGTACTTC. It yields the protein CASSVERGGGAFHEQYF.

The chain links TRBV19 to TRBJ2-1; perhaps TRBD2 as D (6 bases). CDR1 LNHDA and CDR2 SQIVND come from the germline V gene (reference sequence). CDR3 size: 15 residues. V was trimmed by 4 bases and J by 7 bases, leaving 17 bases between them. The CDR3 DNA sequence: TGTGCCAGTAGTACTGGGGGGAATGTGGGAAATGAGCAGTTCTTC. Translating gives CASSTGGNVGNEQFF.